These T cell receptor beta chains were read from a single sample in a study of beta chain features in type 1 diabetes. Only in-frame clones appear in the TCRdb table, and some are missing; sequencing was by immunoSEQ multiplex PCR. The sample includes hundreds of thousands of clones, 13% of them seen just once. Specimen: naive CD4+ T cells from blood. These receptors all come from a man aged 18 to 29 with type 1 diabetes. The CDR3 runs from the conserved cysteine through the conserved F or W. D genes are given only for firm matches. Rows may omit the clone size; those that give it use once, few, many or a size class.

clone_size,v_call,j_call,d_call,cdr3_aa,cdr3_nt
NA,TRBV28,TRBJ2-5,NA,CASSPGTNQETQYF,TGTGCCAGCAGCCCGGGGACAAACCAAGAGACCCAGTACTTC
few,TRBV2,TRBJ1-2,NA,CASSETNYGYTF,TGTGCCAGCAGTGAGACCAACTATGGCTACACCTTC
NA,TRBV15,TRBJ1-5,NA,CATSRGLGNQPQHF,TGTGCCACCAGCAGAGGTCTGGGGAATCAGCCCCAGCATTTT
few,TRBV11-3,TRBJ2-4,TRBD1,CASSSGQGRNIQYF,TGTGCCAGCAGCTCGGGACAGGGAAGGAACATTCAGTACTTC
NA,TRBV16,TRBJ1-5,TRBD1,CASSQGRGPDYQPQHF,TGTGCCAGCAGCCAAGGTAGGGGGCCGGACTATCAGCCCCAGCATTTT
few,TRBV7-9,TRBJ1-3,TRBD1,CASSADRAAGNTIYF,TGTGCCAGCAGCGCAGACAGGGCCGCTGGAAACACCATATATTTT
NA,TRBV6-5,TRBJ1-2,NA,CASSTGTNYGYTF,TGTGCCAGCAGCACCGGGACCAATTATGGCTACACCTTC
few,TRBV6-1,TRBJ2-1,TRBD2,CASSELAGGNPSYNEQFF,TGTGCCAGCAGCGAACTAGCGGGGGGCAACCCCTCCTACAATGAGCAGTTCTTC
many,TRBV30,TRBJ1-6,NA,CAWSTRPGPLHF,TGTGCCTGGAGTACCCGACCTGGGCCCCTCCACTTT
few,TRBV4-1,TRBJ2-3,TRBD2,CASSRTSDFTDTQYF,TGCGCCAGCAGCCGGACTAGCGATTTCACAGATACGCAGTATTTT
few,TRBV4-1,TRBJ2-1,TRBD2,CASSQDRAPGGNEQFF,TGCGCCAGCAGCCAAGATCGGGCGCCGGGGGGCAATGAGCAGTTCTTC
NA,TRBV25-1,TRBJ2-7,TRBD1,CASRQGQGYEQYF,TGTGCCAGCAGACAAGGACAGGGCTACGAGCAGTACTTC
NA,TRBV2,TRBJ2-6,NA,CASSESGSGANVLTF,TGTGCCAGCAGTGAGTCGGGCTCTGGGGCCAACGTCCTGACTTTC
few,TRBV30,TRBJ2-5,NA,CAYETGSDGTQYF,TGTGCCTATGAGACAGGTTCGGATGGGACCCAGTACTTC
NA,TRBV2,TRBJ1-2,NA,CASSEAQGHGYTF,TGTGCCAGCAGTGAAGCTCAGGGACATGGCTACACCTTC
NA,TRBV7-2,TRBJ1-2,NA,CASSLGSNGYTF,TGTGCCAGCAGCTTAGGATCAAATGGCTACACCTTC
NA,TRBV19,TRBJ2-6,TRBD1,CATLSDRVSGANVLTF,TGTGCCACACTTAGTGACAGGGTGTCCGGGGCCAACGTCCTGACTTTC
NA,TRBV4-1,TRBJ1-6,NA,CASSQLKGYNSPLHF,TGCGCCAGCAGCCAATTGAAGGGTTATAATTCACCCCTCCACTTT
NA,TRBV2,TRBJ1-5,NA,CASLRDPNQPQHF,TGTGCCAGCCTCCGGGACCCCAATCAGCCCCAGCATTTT
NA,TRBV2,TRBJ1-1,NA,CASSERIVAEAFF,TGTGCCAGCAGTGAAAGGATAGTGGCTGAAGCTTTCTTT
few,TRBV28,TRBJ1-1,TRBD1,CASSDRAYGAFF,TGTGCCAGCAGCGACAGGGCATATGGCGCTTTCTTT
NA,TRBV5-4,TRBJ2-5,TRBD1,CASSEGQQETQYF,TGTGCCAGCAGCGAGGGACAGCAAGAGACCCAGTACTTC
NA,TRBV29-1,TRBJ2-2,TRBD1,CSVEVGQGAGELFF,TGCAGCGTTGAAGTAGGCCAGGGGGCCGGGGAGCTGTTTTTT
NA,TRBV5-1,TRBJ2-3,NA,CASSNWADPTDTQYF,TGCGCCAGCAGCAACTGGGCCGACCCCACAGATACGCAGTATTTT
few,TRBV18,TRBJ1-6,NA,CASSPQGVNSPLHF,TGTGCCAGCTCACCACAGGGGGTAAATTCACCCCTCCACTTT
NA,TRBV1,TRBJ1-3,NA,CTSSQDRTGILSGNTIYF,TGCACCAGCAGCCAAGATCGCACAGGGATTTTGTCTGGAAACACCATATATTTT
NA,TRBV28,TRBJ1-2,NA,CASSPGSANYGYTF,TGTGCCAGCAGTCCAGGGTCAGCTAACTATGGCTACACCTTC
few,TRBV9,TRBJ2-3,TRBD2,CASSVYGAGANTDTQYF,TGTGCCAGCAGCGTATATGGAGCGGGGGCCAACACAGATACGCAGTATTTT
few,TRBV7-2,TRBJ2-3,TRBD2,CASSPSGGATDTQYF,TGTGCCAGCAGCCCCAGCGGGGGGGCCACAGATACGCAGTATTTT
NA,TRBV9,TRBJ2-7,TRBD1,CASSRDSQYYEQYF,TGTGCCAGCTCCCGGGACAGCCAATACTACGAGCAGTACTTC
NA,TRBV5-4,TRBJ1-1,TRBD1,CASSLGQGGTEAFF,TGTGCCAGCAGCCTGGGACAGGGCGGTACTGAAGCTTTCTTT
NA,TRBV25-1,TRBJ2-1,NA,CASEGVIQFF,TGTGCCAGCGAGGGGGTCATTCAGTTCTTC
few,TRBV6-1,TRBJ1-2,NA,CASSETDSYGYTF,TGTGCCAGCAGTGAAACGGACTCCTATGGCTACACCTTC
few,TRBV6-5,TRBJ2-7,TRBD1,CASSGQGLPYEQYF,TGTGCCAGCAGTGGACAGGGGCTTCCCTACGAGCAGTACTTC
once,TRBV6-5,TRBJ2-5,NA,CASSYGRGVEETQYF,TGTGCCAGCAGTTACGGCAGGGGAGTAGAAGAGACCCAGTACTTC
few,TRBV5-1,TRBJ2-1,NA,CASAGSGTVGDDEQFF,TGCGCCAGCGCCGGGTCAGGGACCGTAGGGGACGATGAGCAGTTCTTC
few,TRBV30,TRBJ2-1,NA,CAWQPGYYNEQFF,TGTGCCTGGCAACCAGGGTACTACAATGAGCAGTTCTTC
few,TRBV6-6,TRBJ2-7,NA,CASSYPAYGGRYEQYF,TGTGCCAGCAGTTACCCTGCCTATGGGGGTCGTTACGAGCAGTACTTC
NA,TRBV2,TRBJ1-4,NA,CASTQGGTANEKLFF,TGTGCCAGCACCCAAGGAGGCACTGCCAATGAAAAACTGTTTTTT
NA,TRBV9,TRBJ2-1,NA,CASSIRQVDEQFF,TGTGCCAGCAGCATCCGACAGGTAGATGAGCAGTTCTTC
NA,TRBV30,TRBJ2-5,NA,CAWSVIETQYF,TGTGCCTGGAGTGTGATAGAGACCCAGTACTTC
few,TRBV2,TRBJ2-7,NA,CASGDRTIYEQYF,TGTGCCAGCGGAGACAGGACAATCTACGAGCAGTACTTC
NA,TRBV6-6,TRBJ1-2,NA,CASSYDREDYGYTF,TGTGCCAGCAGTTACGACCGGGAAGACTATGGCTACACCTTC
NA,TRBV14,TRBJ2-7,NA,CASSEGPFQGYEQYF,TGTGCCAGCAGCGAAGGGCCGTTTCAGGGGTACGAGCAGTACTTC
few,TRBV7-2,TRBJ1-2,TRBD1,CASSFDTGGYYGYTF,TGTGCCAGCAGCTTTGATACAGGGGGCTACTATGGCTACACCTTC
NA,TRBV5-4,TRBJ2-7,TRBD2,CASRTSGVYEQYF,TGTGCCAGCCGGACTAGCGGGGTTTACGAGCAGTACTTC
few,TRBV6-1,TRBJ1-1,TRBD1,CASSDRGLTEAFF,TGTGCCAGCAGTGACAGGGGGTTGACTGAAGCTTTCTTT